These T cell receptor beta chains were read from a single sample in a study of blood T cell repertoires in COVID-19. The table came from immunoSEQ multiplex PCR; TCRdb's copy has only in-frame clones and leaves some out. The data contain around 330,000 clones, 85% of them singletons. Sequencing was performed on PBMCs or T cells enriched from blood (not recorded which). All receptors come from a woman in her 30s who had been exposed to COVID-19. Both conserved end residues are part of each CDR3. The order of the fields is CDR3 DNA, CDR3 protein, D gene, J gene, V gene, clone size. D genes are given only for firm matches. Only some rows state a clone size, as once, few, many or a class for expanded clones.

CDR3nt: TGTGCCAGCAGACCACAGGGAAATGGGGAAAAACTGTTTTTT
CDR3aa: CASRPQGNGEKLFF
d_gene: .
j_gene: TRBJ1-4
v_gene: TRBV6-5
abundance: .

CDR3nt: TGTGCCAGCACCAGTACAGGGGGGCGCGGCTATGGCTACACCTTC
CDR3aa: CASTSTGGRGYGYTF
d_gene: TRBD1
j_gene: TRBJ1-2
v_gene: TRBV6-1
abundance: .

CDR3nt: TGTGCCAGTAGTATCTCAGGGGGCGGGGAGACCCAGTACTTC
CDR3aa: CASSISGGGETQYF
d_gene: TRBD1
j_gene: TRBJ2-5
v_gene: TRBV19
abundance: .

CDR3nt: TGTGCCAGCAGCTCCCAACTTAGCTACACCTTC
CDR3aa: CASSSQLSYTF
d_gene: .
j_gene: TRBJ1-2
v_gene: TRBV3-1/TRBV3-2
abundance: many

CDR3nt: TGTGCCAGCAGTTTAGGGCCAGAGCAGTTCTTC
CDR3aa: CASSLGPEQFF
d_gene: .
j_gene: TRBJ2-1
v_gene: TRBV27
abundance: .

CDR3nt: TGTGCCAGCAGCCCCCTGGGGGAAAGACTACTAGCGGGAGTAACGTCCAACGAGCAGTACTTC
CDR3aa: CASSPLGERLLAGVTSNEQYF
d_gene: TRBD2
j_gene: TRBJ2-7
v_gene: TRBV4-2
abundance: .

CDR3nt: TGTGCCAGCAGCGCGACAGGGTTAGGAGAGACCCAGTACTTC
CDR3aa: CASSATGLGETQYF
d_gene: TRBD1
j_gene: TRBJ2-5
v_gene: TRBV5-4
abundance: .

CDR3nt: TGTGCCTGGAGGGTTCCGGGACAGGGGGCGCGAGGCTACACCTTC
CDR3aa: CAWRVPGQGARGYTF
d_gene: TRBD1
j_gene: TRBJ1-2
v_gene: TRBV30
abundance: .

CDR3nt: TGTGCCAGCAGCTTTCACAGGGGGAACTACAATGAGCAGTTCTTC
CDR3aa: CASSFHRGNYNEQFF
d_gene: TRBD1
j_gene: TRBJ2-1
v_gene: TRBV7-3
abundance: .

CDR3nt: TGTGCCAGCAGCTGGCCGGGACAGGGGACTCTAGAAGCTTTCTTT
CDR3aa: CASSWPGQGTLEAFF
d_gene: TRBD1
j_gene: TRBJ1-1
v_gene: TRBV6-2/TRBV6-3
abundance: .

CDR3nt: TGTGCCAGCAGTCAAGGACAGGGCTTGGGCACAGATACGCAGTATTTT
CDR3aa: CASSQGQGLGTDTQYF
d_gene: TRBD1
j_gene: TRBJ2-3
v_gene: TRBV5-4
abundance: .

CDR3nt: TGTGCCAGCAGCTTAATGGGGGGTCAGCCCCAGCATTTT
CDR3aa: CASSLMGGQPQHF
d_gene: .
j_gene: TRBJ1-5
v_gene: TRBV7-9
abundance: .

CDR3nt: TGTGCCAGCAGCCCACAAATGAACACTGAAGCTTTCTTT
CDR3aa: CASSPQMNTEAFF
d_gene: .
j_gene: TRBJ1-1
v_gene: TRBV6-5
abundance: many

CDR3nt: TGTGCCTGGACCGCGGAACTAGGAGCCTATAGGAATGAGCAGTTCTTC
CDR3aa: CAWTAELGAYRNEQFF
d_gene: .
j_gene: TRBJ2-1
v_gene: TRBV30
abundance: .

CDR3nt: TGCGCCAGCAGCTTGGAGGCGGTTTCCTACAATGAGCAGTTCTTC
CDR3aa: CASSLEAVSYNEQFF
d_gene: .
j_gene: TRBJ2-1
v_gene: TRBV5-1
abundance: .

CDR3nt: TGTGCCAGCAGCCTCCCGGTTGGGGGGACCACCCAGTACTTC
CDR3aa: CASSLPVGGTTQYF
d_gene: .
j_gene: TRBJ2-5
v_gene: TRBV5-6
abundance: .

CDR3nt: TGTGCCAGCAGCCAAGATAGCTCCGGGGCCAACGTCCTGACTTTC
CDR3aa: CASSQDSSGANVLTF
d_gene: .
j_gene: TRBJ2-6
v_gene: TRBV3-1/TRBV3-2
abundance: .

CDR3nt: TGCGCCAGCAGCTCTCGGTGGGGGGATGAGCAGTTCTTC
CDR3aa: CASSSRWGDEQFF
d_gene: .
j_gene: TRBJ2-1
v_gene: TRBV4-3
abundance: .

CDR3nt: TGTGCCAGCAGCCCGAGACAGGGGTTAAATGATCAGCCCCAGCATTTT
CDR3aa: CASSPRQGLNDQPQHF
d_gene: TRBD1
j_gene: TRBJ1-5
v_gene: TRBV5-5
abundance: .

CDR3nt: TGTGCCAGCAGTCGTGACAGGGACACTGAAGCTTTCTTT
CDR3aa: CASSRDRDTEAFF
d_gene: TRBD1
j_gene: TRBJ1-1
v_gene: TRBV2
abundance: .

CDR3nt: TGTGCCAGCAGCCCCAGGCGCGGACAATGGACTGAAGCTTTCTTT
CDR3aa: CASSPRRGQWTEAFF
d_gene: .
j_gene: TRBJ1-1
v_gene: TRBV7-2
abundance: .

CDR3nt: TGTGCCAGCAGTTACGTAGGACAGGAGGAAGCTTTCTTT
CDR3aa: CASSYVGQEEAFF
d_gene: TRBD1
j_gene: TRBJ1-1
v_gene: TRBV6-6
abundance: once

CDR3nt: TGTGCCAGCAGCTTAGGGGGCGAAAGAGCTAACTATGGCTACACCTTC
CDR3aa: CASSLGGERANYGYTF
d_gene: .
j_gene: TRBJ1-2
v_gene: TRBV7-2
abundance: .

CDR3nt: TGTGCCACCAGCAGAGAAGGCGAGCGGGTATACTACAATGAGCAGTTCTTC
CDR3aa: CATSREGERVYYNEQFF
d_gene: .
j_gene: TRBJ2-1
v_gene: TRBV15
abundance: once

CDR3nt: TGTGCCAGCAGCTTGGGAGGACAGGGGGAAAAACTGTTTTTT
CDR3aa: CASSLGGQGEKLFF
d_gene: TRBD1
j_gene: TRBJ1-4
v_gene: TRBV5-4
abundance: .

CDR3nt: TGTGCCAGCAGCCAAAGGGGTGGGACAGATAATTCACCCCTCCACTTT
CDR3aa: CASSQRGGTDNSPLHF
d_gene: TRBD1
j_gene: TRBJ1-6
v_gene: TRBV7-9
abundance: .

CDR3nt: TGTGCCAGCAGCCCAAGAAGGACTAGCGGCGATACGCAGTATTTT
CDR3aa: CASSPRRTSGDTQYF
d_gene: TRBD2
j_gene: TRBJ2-3
v_gene: TRBV4-2
abundance: .

CDR3nt: TGTGCCAGCAGTGAAGAGGAGGTAATCACTGAAGCTTTCTTT
CDR3aa: CASSEEEVITEAFF
d_gene: .
j_gene: TRBJ1-1
v_gene: TRBV2
abundance: .

CDR3nt: TGTGCCAGCAGCTTGGGACAGTCGGCAAATCAGCCCCAGCATTTT
CDR3aa: CASSLGQSANQPQHF
d_gene: TRBD1
j_gene: TRBJ1-5
v_gene: TRBV7-9
abundance: .

CDR3nt: TGTGCCAGCAGTCTATATCCGGGACAGGGGCATGGCTACACCTTC
CDR3aa: CASSLYPGQGHGYTF
d_gene: TRBD1
j_gene: TRBJ1-2
v_gene: TRBV27
abundance: .

CDR3nt: TGTGCCAGCAGTTACCAGGGGGGCGAGGGAGACATTCAGTACTTC
CDR3aa: CASSYQGGEGDIQYF
d_gene: .
j_gene: TRBJ2-4
v_gene: TRBV6-2/TRBV6-3
abundance: .

CDR3nt: TGTGCCAGCAGCCCCGTCATAGTAGCGGGGGGGGTCCGCTCCGATTTT
CDR3aa: CASSPVIVAGGVRSDF
d_gene: TRBD2
j_gene: TRBJ2-3
v_gene: TRBV11-2
abundance: .

CDR3nt: TGTGCCTGGGGGACAGGTGGCGGAAACACCATATATTTT
CDR3aa: CAWGTGGGNTIYF
d_gene: TRBD1
j_gene: TRBJ1-3
v_gene: TRBV30
abundance: few

CDR3nt: TGTGCCAGCAGTGTCGACAGTGAAGCTTTCTTT
CDR3aa: CASSVDSEAFF
d_gene: .
j_gene: TRBJ1-1
v_gene: TRBV12-3/TRBV12-4
abundance: .

CDR3nt: TGTGCCAGCAGCTTACCCTGGGGGGGCGAAACTGAAGCTTTCTTT
CDR3aa: CASSLPWGGETEAFF
d_gene: .
j_gene: TRBJ1-1
v_gene: TRBV7-2
abundance: .

CDR3nt: TGTGCCAGCTCACGACTGGGACAGGGCCAGAGCTCTGGGGCCAACGTCCTGACTTTC
CDR3aa: CASSRLGQGQSSGANVLTF
d_gene: TRBD1
j_gene: TRBJ2-6
v_gene: TRBV18
abundance: few

CDR3nt: TGTGCCAGCAGCCCTCGAATCGGGACAGACGGGGGCTACACCTTC
CDR3aa: CASSPRIGTDGGYTF
d_gene: TRBD1
j_gene: TRBJ1-2
v_gene: TRBV7-2
abundance: .

CDR3nt: TGTGCCAGCAGTGAACCCGGAGGATACAATGAGCAGTTCTTC
CDR3aa: CASSEPGGYNEQFF
d_gene: .
j_gene: TRBJ2-1
v_gene: TRBV25-1
abundance: .

CDR3nt: TGTGCCAGCACCCGAGGAGGGTCGGACACTGAAGCTTTCTTT
CDR3aa: CASTRGGSDTEAFF
d_gene: .
j_gene: TRBJ1-1
v_gene: TRBV25-1
abundance: .

CDR3nt: TGTGCCTGGAGTTCACTAGCGTACATCCAAGAGACCCAGTACTTC
CDR3aa: CAWSSLAYIQETQYF
d_gene: TRBD2
j_gene: TRBJ2-5
v_gene: TRBV30
abundance: once

CDR3nt: TGCGCCAGCAGCCTACAGGGGACCCAAGAGACCCAGTACTTC
CDR3aa: CASSLQGTQETQYF
d_gene: TRBD1
j_gene: TRBJ2-5
v_gene: TRBV5-1
abundance: .

CDR3nt: TGTGCCAGCAGCGTCCAAAAGGGGAATTCACCCCTCCACTTT
CDR3aa: CASSVQKGNSPLHF
d_gene: .
j_gene: TRBJ1-6
v_gene: TRBV2
abundance: .

CDR3nt: TGTGCCAGCAGTTACTCTGGGACAGGTACCTACGAGCAGTACTTC
CDR3aa: CASSYSGTGTYEQYF
d_gene: TRBD1
j_gene: TRBJ2-7
v_gene: TRBV6-5
abundance: .

CDR3nt: TGTGCCAGCAGTGACCCTAGCGGGAGGTTCTACGAGCAGTACTTC
CDR3aa: CASSDPSGRFYEQYF
d_gene: TRBD2
j_gene: TRBJ2-7
v_gene: TRBV28
abundance: .

CDR3nt: TGTGCCAGCAGCCAAGAACGGCGGGCAGGGGGCTCTTACGAGCAGTACTTC
CDR3aa: CASSQERRAGGSYEQYF
d_gene: TRBD1
j_gene: TRBJ2-7
v_gene: TRBV3-1/TRBV3-2
abundance: once

CDR3nt: TGTGCCAGCAGTCCGGACGCGGGGTACAATGAGCAGTTCTTC
CDR3aa: CASSPDAGYNEQFF
d_gene: .
j_gene: TRBJ2-1
v_gene: TRBV7-9
abundance: .